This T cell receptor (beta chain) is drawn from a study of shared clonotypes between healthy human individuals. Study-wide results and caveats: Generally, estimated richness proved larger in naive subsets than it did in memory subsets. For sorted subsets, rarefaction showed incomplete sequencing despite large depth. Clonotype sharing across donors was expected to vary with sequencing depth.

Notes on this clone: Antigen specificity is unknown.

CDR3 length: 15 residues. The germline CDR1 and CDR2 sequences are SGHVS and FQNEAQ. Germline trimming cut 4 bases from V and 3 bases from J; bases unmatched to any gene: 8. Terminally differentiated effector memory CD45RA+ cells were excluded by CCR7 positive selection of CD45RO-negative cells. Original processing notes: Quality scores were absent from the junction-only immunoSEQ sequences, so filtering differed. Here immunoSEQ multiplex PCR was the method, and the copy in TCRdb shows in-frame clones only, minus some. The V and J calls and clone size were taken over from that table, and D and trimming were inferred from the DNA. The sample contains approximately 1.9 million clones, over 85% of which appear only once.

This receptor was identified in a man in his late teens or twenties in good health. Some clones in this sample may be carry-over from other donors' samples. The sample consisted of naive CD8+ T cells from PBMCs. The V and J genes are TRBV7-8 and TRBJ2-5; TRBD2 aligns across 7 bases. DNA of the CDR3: TGTGCCAGCAGCTCCCAACGAGCGGGGAAAGAGACCCAGTACTTC. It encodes CASSSQRAGKETQYF.